The clone carrying this TCR beta chain was counted a few times. This record belongs to a study of glioma-infiltrating T cells. Trimming shortened V by 3 bases and J by 2 bases, and 10 bases separated the two germline ends. Per the germline V gene, CDR1 is LNHDA and CDR2 is SQIVND (reference sequence). This CDR3 contains 14 residues. TCR alpha and beta CDR3 regions were amplified from RNA using iRepertoire nested multiplex PCR. For one-step reverse transcription and amplification, roughly 100-400 ng of tissue mRNA or PBMC total RNA was used. TCRdb passed the multiplex PCR reads through MiXCR, listing each CDR3 protein once. The table records 100,000 to 150,000 distinct CDR3 sequences, 20% to 25% of them present only once.

The material sequenced was glioma tissue, nonneoplastic brain tissue, or PBMCs (not recorded which). The clonotype was recovered from a human donor with low-grade glioma or glioblastoma, undergoing nonglioma brain surgery, or in good health (not recorded which). The V gene is TRBV19, the J gene TRBJ2-5; possible D gene TRBD2, 5 bases. The CDR3 nucleotides are TGTGCCAGTAGTATTGGAGGAAATCAAGAGACCCAGTACTTC. Translated, it gives CASSIGGNQETQYF.